The rows below give T cell receptor beta chains drawn from one sample of a study of cytomegalovirus exposure and HLA in healthy donors. Here immunoSEQ multiplex PCR was the method, and the copy in TCRdb shows in-frame clones only, minus some. The sample yields about 160,000 clones, roughly 76% seen once. Sequencing input: PBMCs. The receptors originated from a man between 60 and 70 years old in good health and CMV-seronegative. Each CDR3 is given with its conserved first and last residue. Fields, in order: CDR3 length, clone size, V gene, D gene, J gene, CDR3 DNA, CDR3 protein. A D gene is named only where the DNA matches it firmly. Size values are once, few and many counts, or a class for expanded clones, and some rows have none.

CDR3 length: 13
clone size: NA
V gene: TRBV11-3
D gene: NA
J gene: TRBJ2-3
CDR3 DNA: TGTGCCAGCAGCGCTACAGGCACAGATACGCAGTATTTT
CDR3 protein: CASSATGTDTQYF

CDR3 length: 15
clone size: NA
V gene: TRBV2
D gene: NA
J gene: TRBJ1-1
CDR3 DNA: TGTGCCAGCAGTGAAAATTTCGGGAAATCCGCTGAAGCTTTCTTT
CDR3 protein: CASSENFGKSAEAFF

CDR3 length: 15
clone size: NA
V gene: TRBV7-2
D gene: NA
J gene: TRBJ2-7
CDR3 DNA: TGTGCCAGCAGCTTAGCGGAGGGTCCCGGATACGAGCAGTACTTC
CDR3 protein: CASSLAEGPGYEQYF

CDR3 length: 13
clone size: NA
V gene: TRBV27
D gene: NA
J gene: TRBJ1-5
CDR3 DNA: TGTGCCAGCAGTTCGGGGAGCAATCAGCCCCAGCATTTT
CDR3 protein: CASSSGSNQPQHF

CDR3 length: 15
clone size: NA
V gene: TRBV28
D gene: NA
J gene: TRBJ1-1
CDR3 DNA: TGTGCCAGCAGTTTTCGGGGGTTCATGAACACTGAAGCTTTCTTT
CDR3 protein: CASSFRGFMNTEAFF

CDR3 length: 14
clone size: NA
V gene: TRBV7-3
D gene: NA
J gene: TRBJ2-1
CDR3 DNA: TGTGCCAGCAAGTTGGGGGGTTATTACAATGAGCAGTTCTTC
CDR3 protein: CASKLGGYYNEQFF

CDR3 length: 15
clone size: NA
V gene: TRBV9
D gene: NA
J gene: TRBJ1-4
CDR3 DNA: TGTGCCAGCAGCGCCCTCACAGGAAGTAATGAAAAACTGTTTTTT
CDR3 protein: CASSALTGSNEKLFF

CDR3 length: 15
clone size: NA
V gene: TRBV5-1
D gene: TRBD2
J gene: TRBJ2-5
CDR3 DNA: TGCGCCAGCAGAAGGGTCCTAGCGGCCCAAGAGACCCAGTACTTC
CDR3 protein: CASRRVLAAQETQYF

CDR3 length: 15
clone size: once
V gene: TRBV4-3
D gene: TRBD2
J gene: TRBJ2-1
CDR3 DNA: TGCGCCAGCAGCCCCCGACTAGCGGGAGGTGGTGAGCAGTTCTTC
CDR3 protein: CASSPRLAGGGEQFF

CDR3 length: 15
clone size: NA
V gene: TRBV4-2
D gene: TRBD2
J gene: TRBJ2-1
CDR3 DNA: TGTGCCAGCAGTCCCGGGACTAGCGGGGATAATGAGCAGTTCTTC
CDR3 protein: CASSPGTSGDNEQFF

CDR3 length: 16
clone size: NA
V gene: TRBV7-9
D gene: NA
J gene: TRBJ2-7
CDR3 DNA: TGTGCCAGCAGCTTGGGGAACTTTCGGGGTGTCTACGAGCAGTACTTC
CDR3 protein: CASSLGNFRGVYEQYF

CDR3 length: 11
clone size: NA
V gene: TRBV28
D gene: NA
J gene: TRBJ2-3
CDR3 DNA: TGTGCCAGCAGCCGAAACCCTGGACAGTTTTTT
CDR3 protein: CASSRNPGQFF

CDR3 length: 15
clone size: NA
V gene: TRBV7-9
D gene: TRBD1
J gene: TRBJ2-5
CDR3 DNA: TGTGCCAGCAGCTTATCGACAGGGGCGCAAGAGACCCAGTACTTC
CDR3 protein: CASSLSTGAQETQYF

CDR3 length: 17
clone size: NA
V gene: TRBV6-4
D gene: NA
J gene: TRBJ1-1
CDR3 DNA: TGTGCCAGCAGTGACTCGAAAGTCGGCAGGTTGAACACTGAAGCTTTCTTT
CDR3 protein: CASSDSKVGRLNTEAFF

CDR3 length: 16
clone size: NA
V gene: TRBV5-1
D gene: NA
J gene: TRBJ1-3
CDR3 DNA: TGCGCCAGCAGCTTGGGGCCTGGGGGGTCTCGAAACACCATATATTTT
CDR3 protein: CASSLGPGGSRNTIYF

CDR3 length: 15
clone size: NA
V gene: TRBV9
D gene: TRBD2
J gene: TRBJ2-5
CDR3 DNA: TGTGCCAGCAGCCCTCATAGCGGGCTCCAAGAGACCCAGTACTTC
CDR3 protein: CASSPHSGLQETQYF

CDR3 length: 15
clone size: NA
V gene: TRBV28
D gene: TRBD2
J gene: TRBJ2-7
CDR3 DNA: TGTGCCAGCAGTGCGACTAGCGGGATGGCCAAGGAGCAGTACTTC
CDR3 protein: CASSATSGMAKEQYF

CDR3 length: 14
clone size: NA
V gene: TRBV9
D gene: NA
J gene: TRBJ1-1
CDR3 DNA: TGTGCCAGCAGCGTAGGTCGCAGGAACACTGAAGCTTTCTTT
CDR3 protein: CASSVGRRNTEAFF

CDR3 length: 13
clone size: NA
V gene: TRBV5-1
D gene: TRBD2
J gene: TRBJ2-5
CDR3 DNA: TGCGCCAGCAGCTTGAGCGGGGACGAGACCCAGTACTTC
CDR3 protein: CASSLSGDETQYF

CDR3 length: 19
clone size: NA
V gene: TRBV5-1
D gene: NA
J gene: TRBJ2-6
CDR3 DNA: TGCGCCAGCAGCCTGAATGTGGGACAAACCAACTCTGGGGCCAACGTCCTGACTTTC
CDR3 protein: CASSLNVGQTNSGANVLTF

CDR3 length: 18
clone size: NA
V gene: TRBV11-3
D gene: NA
J gene: TRBJ1-5
CDR3 DNA: TGTGCCAGCAGCTCCACAGGGCCACGCGCGGTTAGCAATCAGCCCCAGCATTTT
CDR3 protein: CASSSTGPRAVSNQPQHF

CDR3 length: 17
clone size: NA
V gene: TRBV28
D gene: TRBD1
J gene: TRBJ2-6
CDR3 DNA: TGTGCCAGCAAACGACAGGGGGTAACGACTGGGGCCAACGTCCTGACTTTC
CDR3 protein: CASKRQGVTTGANVLTF

CDR3 length: 16
clone size: few
V gene: TRBV11-2
D gene: NA
J gene: TRBJ1-2
CDR3 DNA: TGTGCCAGCAGCTTAGGAGACAGGTCGCCTAGTAGCGGCTACACCTTC
CDR3 protein: CASSLGDRSPSSGYTF

CDR3 length: 18
clone size: NA
V gene: TRBV9
D gene: TRBD1
J gene: TRBJ1-2
CDR3 DNA: TGTGCCAGCAGCGTAGGCCCTACAGGGGTCATGGCAAACTATGGCTACACCTTC
CDR3 protein: CASSVGPTGVMANYGYTF

CDR3 length: 15
clone size: NA
V gene: TRBV5-5
D gene: NA
J gene: TRBJ2-1
CDR3 DNA: TGTGCCAGCAGCTTGGGTCTAGGACACTTCAATGAGCAGTTCTTC
CDR3 protein: CASSLGLGHFNEQFF

CDR3 length: 17
clone size: NA
V gene: TRBV5-4
D gene: NA
J gene: TRBJ2-5
CDR3 DNA: TGTGCCAGCAGCAGGAGCTTAGGGCCCCGGAGGGAAGAGACCCAGTACTTC
CDR3 protein: CASSRSLGPRREETQYF

CDR3 length: 16
clone size: NA
V gene: TRBV6-5
D gene: TRBD2
J gene: TRBJ2-5
CDR3 DNA: TGTGCCAGCAGTTACTCTTCGGCGGGAGGGCGGGAGACCCAGTACTTC
CDR3 protein: CASSYSSAGGRETQYF

CDR3 length: 15
clone size: NA
V gene: TRBV6-5
D gene: TRBD2
J gene: TRBJ2-1
CDR3 DNA: TGTGCCAGCAGCCAAAGGACTAGCGGGTACAATGAGCAGTTCTTC
CDR3 protein: CASSQRTSGYNEQFF

CDR3 length: 14
clone size: NA
V gene: TRBV18
D gene: NA
J gene: TRBJ1-1
CDR3 DNA: TGTGCCAGCTCACCTCTTCGACAAAACACTGAAGCTTTCTTT
CDR3 protein: CASSPLRQNTEAFF

CDR3 length: 17
clone size: NA
V gene: TRBV7-9
D gene: NA
J gene: TRBJ2-5
CDR3 DNA: TGTTCCAGCAGCCGACCCTTTGGACTGGGTACTCAAGAGACCCAGTACTTC
CDR3 protein: CSSSRPFGLGTQETQYF

CDR3 length: 14
clone size: NA
V gene: TRBV7-2
D gene: NA
J gene: TRBJ2-5
CDR3 DNA: TGTGCCAGCGGGCCGGGACTTCGCCAAGAGACCCAGTACTTC
CDR3 protein: CASGPGLRQETQYF

CDR3 length: 17
clone size: NA
V gene: TRBV21-1
D gene: NA
J gene: TRBJ1-1
CDR3 DNA: TGTGCCAGCAGCAAAGCAGACCCCCCAGGGGAAGGCACTGAAGCTTTCTTT
CDR3 protein: CASSKADPPGEGTEAFF

CDR3 length: 13
clone size: NA
V gene: TRBV19
D gene: TRBD1
J gene: TRBJ1-5
CDR3 DNA: TGTGCCAGCGCCACAGGGGGCAATCAGCCCCAGCATTTT
CDR3 protein: CASATGGNQPQHF

CDR3 length: 16
clone size: few
V gene: TRBV19
D gene: TRBD2
J gene: TRBJ2-3
CDR3 DNA: TGTGCCAGTAGTCCCAGGGTCTCCGGGGGGACAGATACGCAGTATTTT
CDR3 protein: CASSPRVSGGTDTQYF

CDR3 length: 14
clone size: NA
V gene: TRBV19
D gene: NA
J gene: TRBJ1-2
CDR3 DNA: TGTGCCAGTAGAATTACAGGGATGTTAAATGGCTACACCTTC
CDR3 protein: CASRITGMLNGYTF

CDR3 length: 12
clone size: NA
V gene: TRBV27
D gene: NA
J gene: TRBJ2-7
CDR3 DNA: TGTGCCAGCAGTGTTCAGGGGTATGAGCAGTACTTC
CDR3 protein: CASSVQGYEQYF

CDR3 length: 13
clone size: once
V gene: TRBV28
D gene: TRBD1
J gene: TRBJ2-7
CDR3 DNA: TGTGCCAGCAGCTCCGGACAGGGTTACGAGCAGTACTTC
CDR3 protein: CASSSGQGYEQYF

CDR3 length: 15
clone size: few
V gene: TRBV10-1
D gene: NA
J gene: TRBJ2-3
CDR3 DNA: TGCGCCAGCAGTGAGGGGGGCCCGAGTTCAGATACGCAGTATTTT
CDR3 protein: CASSEGGPSSDTQYF

CDR3 length: 14
clone size: NA
V gene: TRBV13
D gene: NA
J gene: TRBJ2-3
CDR3 DNA: TGTGCCAGCAAAAGCGGAATGACTGGGTATACGCAGTATTTT
CDR3 protein: CASKSGMTGYTQYF

CDR3 length: 17
clone size: NA
V gene: TRBV7-2
D gene: TRBD2
J gene: TRBJ2-7
CDR3 DNA: TGTGCCAGCAGCACGGGTGGAGGGAGGGCGTCGTGGTACGAGCAGTACTTC
CDR3 protein: CASSTGGGRASWYEQYF

CDR3 length: 11
clone size: NA
V gene: TRBV6-1
D gene: NA
J gene: TRBJ2-7
CDR3 DNA: TGTGCCAGCAGAGGAGTGTACGAGCAGTACTTC
CDR3 protein: CASRGVYEQYF

CDR3 length: 13
clone size: NA
V gene: TRBV30
D gene: NA
J gene: TRBJ1-1
CDR3 DNA: TGTGCCTGGAGTGTTGCAGGGCGGACTGAAGCTTTCTTT
CDR3 protein: CAWSVAGRTEAFF

CDR3 length: 18
clone size: NA
V gene: TRBV27
D gene: TRBD1
J gene: TRBJ1-5
CDR3 DNA: TGTGCCAGCAGTTCCGGGACAGGGGGCGGTGGGGGCAATCAGCCCCAGCATTTT
CDR3 protein: CASSSGTGGGGGNQPQHF

CDR3 length: 13
clone size: NA
V gene: TRBV29-1
D gene: NA
J gene: TRBJ2-5
CDR3 DNA: TGCAGCGTTTCGCAGGGGCGGCAAGAGACCCAGTACTTC
CDR3 protein: CSVSQGRQETQYF

CDR3 length: 18
clone size: once
V gene: TRBV7-9
D gene: TRBD2
J gene: TRBJ2-1
CDR3 DNA: TGTGCCAGCAGCTCCCGGTTGTGGACTAGCGGGAGTTTGAATGAGCAGTTCTTC
CDR3 protein: CASSSRLWTSGSLNEQFF

CDR3 length: 15
clone size: NA
V gene: TRBV7-8
D gene: TRBD1
J gene: TRBJ1-3
CDR3 DNA: TGTGCCAGCAGCCTCGACAGGGCCTCTGGAAACACCATATATTTT
CDR3 protein: CASSLDRASGNTIYF